One sample yielded the 21 T cell receptor beta chains listed below, sequenced in a study of shared clonotypes between healthy human individuals. The repertoire was sequenced with immunoSEQ multiplex PCR; TCRdb's copy has only in-frame clones and lacks some. This table holds millions of clones, about 95% found once. In the naive CD8 group, cells lacked CD45RO and were positively selected for CCR7, so terminally differentiated effector memory CD45RA+ cells were left out. The sample was naive CD8+ T cells sorted from blood. These receptors were collected from a young man in good health.

V gene TRBV27 combines with J gene TRBJ2-6; D unclear. The CDR3 consists of 13 residues. Germline V gene lookup returns CDR1 MNHEY and CDR2 SMNVEV (reference sequence). Trimming removed 6 bases from V and 4 bases from J, with 7 bases in between. CDR3 DNA sequence: TGTGCCAGCAGGGAGTTCGGGGCCAACGTCCTGACTTTC. Translated, it gives CASREFGANVLTF.

This chain links TRBV15 with TRBJ2-7; D gene ambiguous. The CDR3 sequence is 14 residues long. V lost 0 bases and J 3 bases, leaving 9 bases between the germline ends. The V gene's germline CDR1 is LNHNV and CDR2 YYDKDF (reference sequence). DNA of the CDR3: TGTGCCACCAGCAGAGATAAGAACAGCTACGAGCAGTACTTC. Translation gives CATSRDKNSYEQYF.

V and J are TRBV6-4 and TRBJ2-1, with a weak D call TRBD2 (6 bases). The CDR3 loop spans 14 amino acids. In germline, CDR1 is MRHNA, CDR2 SNTAGT. V was shortened by 2 bases and J by 9 bases, with 14 bases between the two germline ends. For the CDR3, the DNA is TGTGCCAGCAGTGACCCCTCCCTAGCGTCTGAGCAGTTCTTC. Its translation: CASSDPSLASEQFF.

V and J are TRBV9 and TRBJ2-5, with D possibly being TRBD1 or TRBD2 (5 bases each). This CDR3 region has 15 residues. Germline V CDR1 and CDR2: SGDLS, YYNGEE. The V gene lost 0 bases and the J gene lost 5 bases, with 14 bases spanning the gap. CDR3 bases: TGTGCCAGCAGCGTAGGGTCAGGGACGATCGAGACCCAGTACTTC. It codes for CASSVGSGTIETQYF.

This clone is a singleton in its sample. V and J are TRBV5-1 and TRBJ1-2; unclear D gene. The germline V and J ends were trimmed by 0 bases and 2 bases, with 11 bases remaining between them. The CDR3 consists of 15 residues. Germline V gene sequence: CDR1 SGHRS, CDR2 YFSETQ. CDR3 sequence (DNA): TGCGCCAGCAGCTTGGGTGGGCTAGGGAACTATGGCTACACCTTC. Its translation: CASSLGGLGNYGYTF.

This chain connects TRBV9 to TRBJ2-1, with D maybe TRBD1 (5 bases). The V end lost 0 bases, the J end lost 3 bases, and 16 bases lay between the germline ends. Germline CDR1 SGDLS, CDR2 YYNGEE. The CDR3 spans 17 residues. Here the CDR3 reads CASSVVDGAPDYNEQFF. Written as DNA, the CDR3 is TGTGCCAGCAGCGTAGTAGATGGGGCGCCGGACTACAATGAGCAGTTCTTC.

The rearrangement joins TRBV15 to TRBJ2-7, with 8 bases identical to TRBD1. The germline CDR1 and CDR2 sequences are LNHNV and YYDKDF (reference sequence). The J segment lost 3 bases and the V segment lost 5 bases, leaving 12 bases of the junction unmatched. This CDR3 region has 16 residues. Written as DNA, the CDR3 is TGTGCCACCAGCTTACATTTTTTTGGACAGGGCTACGAGCAGTACTTC. As protein: CATSLHFFGQGYEQYF.

The chain recombines TRBV28 with TRBJ1-1; D is unclear. Germline CDR1 MDHEN, CDR2 SYDVKM. This CDR3 is built from 16 residues. V was cut by 1 base and J by 2 bases, with 14 bases left in between. CDR3 amino acids: CASSLSVGDLNTEAFF. Written as DNA, the CDR3 is TGTGCCAGCAGTTTATCCGTAGGCGACCTTAACACTGAAGCTTTCTTT.

The CDR3 spells CASSEWSADNSPLHF. As DNA, the CDR3 is TGTGCCAGCAGTGAATGGTCGGCAGACAATTCACCCCTCCACTTT. The chain uses TRBV6-1 and TRBJ1-6; D unclear. V was trimmed by 2 bases and J by 7 bases, leaving 12 bases between them. Germline-derived CDR1 and CDR2 are MNHNS and SASEGT. The CDR3 length is 15 residues.

V and J are TRBV19 and TRBJ2-5; 8 bases match TRBD1. The CDR3 runs 16 residues. The germline V gene has CDR1 LNHDA and CDR2 SQIVND (reference sequence). V lost 0 bases, J lost 4 bases, and 7 bases stayed unmatched. CDR3 DNA: TGTGCCAGTAGTATAGAGGGGACAGGCTCTGGAGAGACCCAGTACTTC. Translated, it gives CASSIEGTGSGETQYF. Full variable domain (rest looked up from reference TRBV19 and TRBJ2-5): DGGITQSPKYLFRKEGQNVTLSCEQNLNHDAMYWYRQDPGQGLRLIYYSQIVNDFQKGDIAEGYSVSREKKESFPLTVTSAQKNPTAFYLCASSIEGTGSGETQYFGPGTRLLVL.

The chain uses TRBV18 and TRBJ1-4; a possible D gene is TRBD1 (5 bases). Germline-derived CDR1 and CDR2 are KGHSH and LQKENI. The CDR3 runs to 16 residues. V lost 4 bases and J lost 6, with 18 bases in between. CDR3 nucleotides: TGTGCCAGCTCACAAAGGGGAGGAGGAGAGGATGAAAAACTGTTTTTT. Its protein is CASSQRGGGEDEKLFF. Variable domain in full (rest from reference TRBV18 and TRBJ1-4): NAGVMQNPRHLVRRRGQEARLRCSPMKGHSHVYWYRQLPEEGLKFMVYLQKENIIDESGMPKERFSAEFPKEGPSILRIQQVVRGDSAAYFCASSQRGGGEDEKLFFGSGTQLSVL.

This clone was counted once. This chain uses TRBV5-1 with TRBJ2-1; 15 bases map to TRBD2. The CDR3 has 18 amino acids. Germline assignment: CDR1 SGHRS and CDR2 YFSETQ. The J segment lost 0 bases and the V segment lost 2 bases, leaving 3 bases of the junction unmatched. In DNA form, the CDR3 reads TGCGCCAGCAGCTTCGGACTAGCGGGAGGGCACTCCTACAATGAGCAGTTCTTC. This encodes CASSFGLAGGHSYNEQFF.

The chain carries TRBV10-3 and TRBJ2-1, with D perhaps TRBD1 or TRBD2 (5 bases each). CDR3 length equals 14 residues. Deletions cut 7 bases from V and 8 bases from J, with 18 bases between. CDR1 and CDR2 from the germline V gene are ENHRY and SYGVKD. The CDR3 DNA reads TGTGCCATCAACCAGGGAGTAGCCATGGATGAGCAGTTCTTC. This gives the protein CAINQGVAMDEQFF.

In its sample, this clone was seen a few times. V and J are TRBV30 and TRBJ2-7; TRBD1 might be the D (5 bases). Deletions cut 7 bases from V and 3 bases from J, with 13 bases between. Germline CDR1 is GTSNPN and CDR2 is SVGIG (reference sequence). The CDR3 is 12 amino acids. CDR3 in amino acids: CASEAGLYEQYF. As DNA, the CDR3 is TGTGCCTCCGAGGCAGGGCTCTACGAGCAGTACTTC.

This clone was found a few times. Other DNA sequences in this sample translate to the same CDR3. The chain carries TRBV6-5 and TRBJ1-1; D gene uncertain. The CDR3 runs to 12 residues. With 0 bases removed from V and 7 bases from J, the gap between germline ends came to 6 bases. Germline V gene data show CDR1 as MNHEY and CDR2 as SVGAGI. The CDR3 protein is CASSYSGSEAFF. The CDR3 coding sequence is TGTGCCAGCAGTTACTCGGGCAGTGAAGCTTTCTTT.

This clone has only one observation. This chain connects TRBV6-1 to TRBJ2-2, with D possibly being TRBD1 (6 bases). The CDR3 is made up of 14 amino acids. With 3 bases removed from V and 3 bases from J, the gap between germline ends came to 8 bases. Germline V lookup: CDR1 MNHNS, CDR2 SASEGT. CDR3: CASSETGDTGELFF. The CDR3 DNA is TGTGCCAGCAGTGAGACAGGAGACACCGGGGAGCTGTTTTTT.

The rearrangement links TRBV4-1 to TRBJ1-5; D is unresolved. The CDR3 sequence is 16 residues long. The V gene lost 1 base and the J gene lost 3 bases, with 13 bases spanning the gap. The germline CDR1 and CDR2 sequences are MGHRA and YSYEKL. CDR3 sequence reads: CASSQVQRADNQPQHF. The CDR3 region has the DNA TGCGCCAGCAGCCAAGTACAAAGGGCAGACAATCAGCCCCAGCATTTT.

This clone was recorded once. DNA for the CDR3: TGTGCCAGCAGTGACATAGCGGGAAAGGTCGGGGAGCTGTTTTTT. Its translation: CASSDIAGKVGELFF. The chain couples TRBV2 to TRBJ2-2, with 8 bases aligning to TRBD2. This CDR3 region has 15 residues. Unmatched junction bases numbered 7, after V lost 3 bases and J lost 7 bases. The germline V gene has CDR1 SNHLY and CDR2 FYNNEI.

Of note for this clone: A junction boundary mismatches the germline segment, possibly from a read error. V usage is TRBV6-5 and J usage is TRBJ1-1, with D uncertain. From germline, CDR1 is MNHEY and CDR2 SVGAGI. The CDR3 spans 14 residues. The CDR3: CASRYREGLVGLLF. The CDR3 nucleotides read TGTGCCAGCAGGTACCGGGAGGGCCTGGTGGGTCTTCTCTTT.

This rearrangement joins TRBV25-1 to TRBJ2-3; 8 bases agree with TRBD1. Germline loops: CDR1 MGHDK, CDR2 SYGVNS. Trimming took 1 base from V and 3 from J; bases not matched to a gene: 6. The CDR3 is 16 amino acids. In nucleotides, the CDR3 is TGTGCCAGCAGTGAATGGCGGACAGGGACAACAGATACGCAGTATTTT. Its protein product is CASSEWRTGTTDTQYF.

The chain is built from TRBV11-3 and TRBJ2-7, with D perhaps matching TRBD2 (6 bases). CDR1 is SGHNT and CDR2 is YENEEA in the germline V gene. The CDR3 loop spans 14 amino acids. V lost 3 bases, J lost 5 bases, and 14 bases lay in between. The CDR3 DNA sequence: TGTGCCAGCAGCTTTTCGGGGGTGAATAACGAGCAGTACTTC. Encoded protein: CASSFSGVNNEQYF.